These 32 T cell receptor beta chains originate from one sample sequenced in a study of CD8 T cells in ankylosing spondylitis. TCRdb recomputed calls from the 5' RACE reads with MiXCR, one row per CDR3 protein. The table lists about 140,000 distinct CDR3 sequences, 7% to 9% of them singletons. What was sequenced was synovial fluid, either unsorted or a sorted T cell fraction (not recorded which). The receptors derive from a male donor with ankylosing spondylitis.

This clonotype showed up many times. DNA of the CDR3: TGCAGTGCTAGAGACCTCTTTGGGGCAGGGGCCAAAAACATTCAGTACTTC. Amino acid sequence: CSARDLFGAGAKNIQYF. V gene TRBV20-1 combines with J gene TRBJ2-4; a weak D match, TRBD1 (5 bases). The CDR3 runs to 17 residues. Germline CDR1 DFQATT, CDR2 SNEGSKA (reference sequence). Trimming took off 0 bases at V and 1 base at J, with 16 bases between the two ends.

The gene calls are TRBV12-3 or TRBV12-4 and TRBJ2-1; D gene unclear. The CDR3 loop spans 15 amino acids. Trimming pared 4 bases from V and 5 bases from J, leaving 15 bases between. The CDR3 DNA reads as TGTGCCAGCAGTTCCTGGGCCTGGGGAAACAATGAGCAGTTCTTC. It translates to CASSSWAWGNNEQFF.

This chain joins TRBV7-9 and TRBJ2-2; TRBD2 matches 10 bases. Trimming at V came to 10 bases and at J to 2 bases, leaving 13 bases not matched to a gene. The CDR3 is 17 residues long. Germline CDR1 and CDR2: SEHNR and FQNEAQ (reference sequence). CDR3 sequence: CAMSPGLAGVNTGELFF. The CDR3 DNA follows: TGTGCCATGAGCCCTGGGCTAGCGGGAGTAAACACCGGGGAGCTGTTTTTT. The full variable domain, rest sourced from reference TRBV7-9 and TRBJ2-2, is DTGVSQNPRHKITKRGQNVTFRCDPISEHNRLYWYRQTLGQGPEFLTYFQNEAQLEKSRLLSDRFSAERPKGSFSTLEIQRTEQGDSAMYLCAMSPGLAGVNTGELFFGEGSRLTVL.

This clonotype was counted many times. This chain links TRBV7-2 with TRBJ1-6; tentative D call: TRBD1 (5 bases). Germline CDR1 SGHTA, CDR2 FQGNSA. This CDR3 has 15 amino acids. With 4 bases removed from V and 4 bases from J, the gap between germline ends came to 11 bases. Written as DNA, the CDR3 is TGTGCCAGCAGCTCGGGGGGAAATTATAATTCACCCCTCCACTTT. It encodes CASSSGGNYNSPLHF.

This clonotype appeared a few times. The V call is TRBV3-1, the J call TRBJ2-1, with 9 bases matching TRBD2. The CDR3 has 16 residues. Unmatched junction bases numbered 10, after V lost 5 bases and J lost 5 bases. CDR1 is LGHDT and CDR2 is YNNKEL in the germline V gene (reference sequence). In nucleotides, the CDR3 is TGTGCCAGCAGCGACACCGGGACTAGCCAGAACAATGAGCAGTTCTTC. It translates to CASSDTGTSQNNEQFF.

In this sample, this clonotype turned up many times. The chain has TRBV7-2 and TRBJ1-1; the D gene is possibly TRBD1 (5 bases). V lost 2 bases, J lost 7 bases, and 14 bases lay in between. The V gene's germline CDR1 is SGHTA and CDR2 FQGNSA. This CDR3 comprises 14 residues. This CDR3 is CASSLRRQGGEAFF. In DNA, the CDR3 is TGTGCCAGCAGCTTAAGGCGGCAGGGAGGTGAAGCTTTCTTT. The variable domain in full, with the rest retrieved from reference TRBV7-2 and TRBJ1-1, is GAGVSQSPSNKVTEKGKDVELRCDPISGHTALYWYRQSLGQGLEFLIYFQGNSAPDKSGLPSDRFSAERTGGSVSTLTIQRTQQEDSAVYLCASSLRRQGGEAFFGQGTRLTVV.

There are a few counts of this clonotype. This sequence joins TRBV20-1 and TRBJ2-1; tentative D call: TRBD2 (7 bases). CDR1 is DFQATT, CDR2 SNEGSKA, per germline (reference sequence). The CDR3 sequence is 17 residues long. The CDR3 DNA sequence: TGCTGCGTCAGGGGCGGGGGCCTTACCCTTGCAAACAATGAGCAGTTCTTC. As protein: CCVRGGGLTLANNEQFF.

V is TRBV5-1 and J is TRBJ1-1, with TRBD1 identical over 7 bases. CDR1 and CDR2 from the germline V gene are SGHRS and YFSETQ. This CDR3 has 14 residues. Trimming removed 5 bases from V and 3 bases from J; junction bases left unmatched: 7. The CDR3 DNA reads as TGCGCCAGCAGGGGGGACAGCCTGTACACTGAAGCTTTCTTT. It encodes CASRGDSLYTEAFF.

The V gene is TRBV7-2, the J gene TRBJ2-7; possible D gene TRBD2, 5 bases. Trimming took off 1 base at V and 0 bases at J, with 10 bases between the two ends. CDR1 is SGHTA, CDR2 FQGNSA, per germline. CDR3 size: 15 residues. CDR3 region: CASSLVPGSSYEQYF. CDR3 DNA sequence: TGTGCCAGCAGCTTAGTTCCGGGAAGCTCCTACGAGCAGTACTTC.

This clonotype appeared many times. The chain combines TRBV12-3 or TRBV12-4 with TRBJ1-1; D remains unclear. The CDR3 totals 13 residues. V gave up 1 base and J gave up 3 bases, with 6 bases separating them. The CDR3 spells CASSLGRYTEAFF. DNA for the CDR3: TGTGCCAGCAGTTTAGGACGGTACACTGAAGCTTTCTTT.

This clonotype has more than one count but fewer than ten. V and J are TRBV19 and TRBJ2-1; TRBD2 aligns across 7 bases. V gave up 4 bases and J gave up 5 bases; unmatched junction bases: 5. The CDR3 covers 14 residues. CDR1 LNHDA and CDR2 SQIVND come from the germline V gene (reference sequence). The CDR3 bases are TGTGCCAGTAGTAAGAGCGGGGTGAACAATGAGCAGTTCTTC. This translates into CASSKSGVNNEQFF.

This clonotype was counted a few times. This chain links TRBV5-1 with TRBJ2-3; D gene ambiguous. CDR3 length equals 14 residues. V gave up 1 base and J gave up 4 bases, with 10 bases separating them. Germline assignment: CDR1 SGHRS and CDR2 YFSETQ. CDR3 in amino acids: CASSLSPAADTQYF. CDR3 DNA: TGCGCCAGCAGCTTGAGCCCGGCGGCAGATACGCAGTATTTT.

There are many counts of this clonotype. The chain is built from TRBV2 and TRBJ1-2; D not resolved. V lost 3 bases, J lost 4 bases, and 12 bases lay in between. The germline CDR1 and CDR2 sequences are SNHLY and FYNNEI. This CDR3 has 14 residues. CDR3 amino acids: CASSDVARGYGYTF. CDR3 nucleotides: TGTGCCAGCAGTGATGTCGCCCGGGGCTATGGCTACACCTTC.

The sample holds many counts of this clonotype. V gene TRBV20-1 combines with J gene TRBJ2-7; 7 bases fit TRBD2. Germline CDR1 and CDR2: DFQATT and SNEGSKA (reference sequence). The CDR3 extends over 14 amino acids. Trimming at V came to 3 bases and at J to 4 bases, leaving 9 bases not matched to a gene. CDR3 sequence reads: CSARDHQGGYEQYF. The DNA of the CDR3 is TGCAGTGCTAGGGACCACCAGGGAGGGTACGAGCAGTACTTC.

The CDR3 loop reads CASSRSVGGRVDSPLHF. CDR3 DNA: TGTGCCAGCAGCCGATCCGTGGGGGGCAGGGTCGACTCACCCCTCCACTTT. The chain carries TRBV7-2 and TRBJ1-6; D possibly corresponds to TRBD1 (6 bases). Deletions cut 5 bases from V and 10 bases from J, with 24 bases between. This CDR3 region has 17 residues. Germline V gene data show CDR1 as SGHTA and CDR2 as FQGNSA.

The V call is TRBV29-1, the J call TRBJ2-7; tentatively, D is TRBD1 (6 bases). The CDR3 is made up of 11 amino acids. The V gene's germline CDR1 is SQVTM and CDR2 ANQGSEA. Trimming left V 7 bases short and J 4 bases short, with 11 bases between. The CDR3, as DNA: TGCAGCGCCATCAGGGGATACGAGCAGTACTTC. This codes for CSAIRGYEQYF.

Ten or more counts support this clonotype. The rearrangement joins TRBV3-1 to TRBJ1-4; tentatively, D is TRBD1 (5 bases). Germline values: CDR1 LGHDT, CDR2 YNNKEL (reference sequence). V dropped 4 bases and J dropped 3 bases, with 18 bases sitting between them. The CDR3 is 17 residues long. As DNA, the CDR3 is TGTGCCAGCAGCCCTCCCGCAGGGCGGGTGGCTAATGAAAAACTGTTTTTT. Amino acids: CASSPPAGRVANEKLFF.

Ten or more counts support this clonotype. The chain combines TRBV12-3 or TRBV12-4 with TRBJ1-1; D unclear. Trimming pared 1 base from V and 8 bases from J, leaving 5 bases between. This CDR3 has 11 amino acids. The CDR3 here is CASSLVQEAFF. The CDR3 nucleotides read TGTGCCAGCAGTTTAGTACAGGAAGCTTTCTTT.

V is TRBV20-1 and J is TRBJ2-1, with D possibly called TRBD1 or TRBD2 (6 bases each). The V end was cut by 5 bases, the J end by 2 bases, with 13 bases between. This CDR3 has 14 residues. The germline gives CDR1 DFQATT, CDR2 SNEGSKA (reference sequence). This chain's CDR3 is CSAEGQRAYNEQFF. The DNA for the CDR3 is TGCAGTGCTGAAGGACAGCGGGCCTACAATGAGCAGTTCTTC.

This clonotype was seen many times. The chain links TRBV18 to TRBJ1-2, with a possible D match to TRBD1 (6 bases). This CDR3 spans 12 amino acids. The germline V gene encodes CDR1 KGHSH and CDR2 LQKENI. Trimming pared 10 bases from V and 3 bases from J, leaving 12 bases between. The CDR3 DNA is TGTGCCACCAACTCAGGGGACTATGGCTACACCTTC. Protein sequence: CATNSGDYGYTF.

This clonotype was found many times. The chain employs TRBV2 and TRBJ2-1; 7 bases align to TRBD1. V lost 4 bases, J lost 4 bases, and 7 bases stayed unmatched. The V gene's germline CDR1 is SNHLY and CDR2 FYNNEI. The CDR3 loop spans 15 amino acids. Here the CDR3 reads CASSVDRSTYNEQFF. As DNA, the CDR3 is TGTGCCAGCAGTGTGGACAGGTCAACATACAATGAGCAGTTCTTC.

The rearrangement uses TRBV11-2 and TRBJ2-7; 7 bases are shared with TRBD2. Looked up from germline, CDR1 is SGHAT and CDR2 is FQNNGV. The CDR3 runs 16 residues. J was trimmed by 3 bases and V by 6 bases; bases with no gene match: 14. CDR3 region: CASSTLGWEGRYEQYF. The CDR3 coding sequence is TGTGCCAGCAGTACCCTAGGGTGGGAGGGCCGCTACGAGCAGTACTTC.

The sample holds many counts of this clonotype. The V gene is TRBV7-2, the J gene TRBJ1-1; 8 bases line up with TRBD1. V lost 3 bases to trimming and J lost 1 base; unmatched junction nucleotides: 1. Germline CDR1 is SGHTA and CDR2 is FQGNSA. CDR3 size: 14 residues. The chain's CDR3 is CASSLDRANTEAFF. The DNA of the CDR3 is TGTGCCAGCAGCTTGGACAGGGCGAACACTGAAGCTTTCTTT.

This clonotype appeared a few times. The gene calls are TRBV3-1 and TRBJ2-2; TRBD2 agrees at 8 bases. The CDR3 runs 15 residues. Losses at the gene ends were 0 bases for V and 5 bases for J; bases not matched to a gene: 2. Germline CDR1 reads LGHDT; CDR2 reads YNNKEL (reference sequence). The DNA for the CDR3 is TGTGCCAGCAGCCAAGAACGGGGGGGGACCGGGGAGCTGTTTTTT. It encodes CASSQERGGTGELFF.

This clonotype was detected many times. The genes are TRBV29-1 and TRBJ2-1; 15 nucleotides line up with TRBD2. With 6 bases clipped from V and 4 bases from J, the junction kept 7 bases outside the gene matches. The CDR3 loop spans 16 amino acids. CDR1 and CDR2 from the germline V gene are SQVTM and ANQGSEA. The CDR3 nucleotides are TGCAGCGTATGGACTAGCGGGAGGGCGTTGTACAATGAGCAGTTCTTC. It specifies CSVWTSGRALYNEQFF.

Details on this clonotype: Given a much more abundant clone one base away, this may be a read error. V is TRBV15 and J is TRBJ1-5; no firm D call. CDR1 and CDR2 from the germline V gene are LNHNV and YYDKDF (reference sequence). CDR3 size: 13 residues. V lost 3 bases and J lost 7, with 10 bases in between. In nucleotides, the CDR3 is TGTGCCACCAGCAGGACGGCACAACAGCCCCAGCATTTT. Amino acids: CATSRTAQQPQHF.

This chain links TRBV4-3 with TRBJ1-2; D is unclear. From germline, CDR1 is LGHNA and CDR2 YSLEER. The CDR3 is made up of 18 amino acids. Trimming took off 1 base at V and 1 base at J, with 19 bases between the two ends. The CDR3: CASSQGVVSLEGNYGYTF. CDR3 coding DNA: TGCGCCAGCAGCCAAGGGGTGGTCAGTTTAGAGGGTAACTATGGCTACACCTTC.

The chain couples TRBV9 to TRBJ1-2, with D perhaps matching TRBD1 (5 bases). The CDR3 is made up of 13 amino acids. CDR1 is SGDLS, CDR2 YYNGEE, per germline. The ends were cut back, 4 bases at V and 4 bases at J, with 11 bases in the middle. The CDR3 DNA is TGTGCCAGCAGCAGAGGGGAAATCTATGGCTACACCTTC. Translated: CASSRGEIYGYTF.

This clonotype was observed at least ten times. The chain employs TRBV27 and TRBJ2-1; no definite D call. Between the trimmed V and J ends, which lost 5 bases and 0 bases, there was a span of 11 bases. The germline V gene encodes CDR1 MNHEY and CDR2 SMNVEV (reference sequence). The CDR3 covers 15 residues. The CDR3, as DNA: TGTGCCAGCAGTACCGGCCGAGGCTCCTACAATGAGCAGTTCTTC. Amino acid sequence: CASSTGRGSYNEQFF.

Many counts were recorded for this clonotype. The chain combines TRBV20-1 with TRBJ2-2; the D call may be TRBD1 or TRBD2 (6 bases each). The CDR3 covers 14 residues. V lost 5 bases to trimming and J lost 1 base, with 11 bases between them. Germline assignment: CDR1 DFQATT and CDR2 SNEGSKA (reference sequence). CDR3 coding DNA: TGCAGTGCTGCGGGACACAAGAACACCGGGGAGCTGTTTTTT. As protein: CSAAGHKNTGELFF.

This clonotype was seen more than once but under ten times. The chain employs TRBV7-2 and TRBJ2-7, with 9 bases matching TRBD2. This CDR3 has 15 amino acids. Germline CDR1 is SGHTA and CDR2 is FQGNSA. Trimming at V came to 1 base and at J to 3 bases, leaving 4 bases not matched to a gene. The CDR3 coding sequence is TGTGCCAGCAGCTTAGGGTCGACTAGCGGCTACGAGCAGTACTTC. Encoded protein: CASSLGSTSGYEQYF. The full variable domain, in which reference TRBV7-2 and TRBJ2-7 provide the parts outside the CDR3, is GAGVSQSPSNKVTEKGKDVELRCDPISGHTALYWYRQSLGQGLEFLIYFQGNSAPDKSGLPSDRFSAERTGGSVSTLTIQRTQQEDSAVYLCASSLGSTSGYEQYFGPGTRLTVT.

Many counts were recorded for this clonotype. The rearrangement joins TRBV24-1 to TRBJ1-1, with D perhaps matching TRBD1 (6 bases). Trimming stripped 3 bases from V and 8 bases from J, with 15 bases between. This CDR3 is built from 14 residues. Germline-derived CDR1 and CDR2 are KGHDR and SFDVKD. As DNA, the CDR3 is TGTGCCACCAGTGATCGCGGGGGGCAGGGAGAAGCTTTCTTT. As protein: CATSDRGGQGEAFF.